This T cell receptor beta chain was captured in a study of identifying expanded T cells in peripheral blood. Here immunoSEQ multiplex PCR was the method, and the copy in TCRdb shows in-frame clones only, minus some. The table lists more than 45,000 clones, around 81% of them singletons. The CDR3 runs 14 residues. V shed 2 bases, J shed 4 bases, and the junction held 2 bases outside the gene matches. CDR1 and CDR2 (germline): WSHSY, SAAADI. Material: blood. This sequence joins TRBV10-2 and TRBJ2-1, with 7 nucleotides matching TRBD2. This TCR was sampled from a person aged 18 to 70 in good health. The CDR3 sequence is CASSERTRYNEQFF. CDR3 nucleotide sequence: TGCGCCAGCAGTGAGCGGACTAGATACAATGAGCAGTTCTTC.